A selection of T cell receptor beta chains follows, all from one sample in a study of CD8 T cells in ankylosing spondylitis. In TCRdb, the 5' RACE reads were re-called with MiXCR into one record per CDR3 protein. The sample holds 270,000 or so distinct CDR3 sequences; 18% are singletons and the top ten take around 33%. Specimen: blood, either unsorted or a sorted T cell fraction (not recorded which). The receptors derive from a male donor with ankylosing spondylitis or in good health (not recorded which). Each CDR3 is given with its conserved first and last residue. The D gene is left open where the match is weak. Clone size is shown for a subset of rows, as once, few, many or a class of expanded clone.

v_gene	d_gene	abundance	j_gene	CDR3aa	CDR3nt
TRBV11-2	-	many	TRBJ2-7	CASSRVGNEQYF	TGTGCCAGCAGCCGGGTGGGAAACGAGCAGTACTTC
TRBV4-3	-	-	TRBJ2-3	CASSQVISGQSTDTQYF	TGCGCCAGCAGCCAAGTCATTAGCGGACAGAGCACAGATACGCAGTATTTT
TRBV29-1	-	few	TRBJ2-3	CSVEGAESTDTQYF	TGCAGCGTTGAAGGAGCAGAAAGCACAGATACGCAGTATTTT
TRBV27	TRBD2	-	TRBJ2-7	CASSFNSGSSYEQYF	TGTGCCAGCAGTTTTAATAGCGGGAGCTCCTACGAGCAGTACTTC
TRBV10-3	-	few	TRBJ2-7	CAIRAPDVWGVTYEQYF	TGTGCCATCAGGGCCCCAGATGTATGGGGAGTCACCTACGAGCAGTACTTC
TRBV5-1	-	many	TRBJ2-7	CASSLGLSEQYF	TGCGCCAGCAGCCTAGGACTATCAGAGCAGTACTTC
TRBV27	TRBD1	-	TRBJ2-1	CASSLSLGQGAYNEQFF	TGTGCCAGCAGTTTATCGCTTGGACAGGGGGCCTACAATGAGCAGTTCTTC
TRBV7-8	-	-	TRBJ1-2	CASSLLGGNYGYTF	TGTGCCAGCAGCTTACTGGGCGGTAACTATGGCTACACCTTC
TRBV12-3/TRBV12-4	-	-	TRBJ2-1	CASSELAHEQFF	TGTGCCAGCAGTGAACTAGCCCATGAGCAGTTCTTC
TRBV4-2	TRBD2	many	TRBJ2-7	CASSPFPPETSGSAYEQYF	TGTGCCAGCAGCCCTTTCCCCCCCGAGACTAGCGGGAGCGCCTACGAGCAGTACTTC
TRBV7-9	-	many	TRBJ1-1	CASSLGGGNEAFF	TGTGCCAGCAGCTTAGGAGGGGGTAATGAAGCTTTCTTT
TRBV29-1	-	-	TRBJ2-1	CSVLALGRQFF	TGCAGCGTCCTGGCCTTAGGACGGCAGTTCTTC
TRBV7-3	-	once	TRBJ1-2	CAGSQTGKDGYTF	TGTGCCGGCAGTCAAACAGGAAAGGATGGCTACACCTTC
TRBV5-5	-	once	TRBJ2-7	CASSLEYEQYF	TGTGCCAGCAGCTTGGAATACGAGCAGTACTTC
TRBV7-9	TRBD2	-	TRBJ2-1	CASSFLETSGNEQFF	TGTGCCAGCAGCTTCCTAGAGACTAGCGGGAATGAGCAGTTCTTC
TRBV20-1	-	few	TRBJ2-1	CSARPFLGIPYNEQFF	TGCAGTGCTAGGCCCTTTCTCGGGATTCCCTACAATGAGCAGTTCTTC
TRBV29-1	-	-	TRBJ1-2	CAGYGVDYGYTF	TGCGCGGGATATGGGGTGGACTATGGCTACACCTTC
TRBV4-3	-	-	TRBJ2-3	CASSQVPGVKTLSTDTQYF	TGCGCCAGCAGCCAAGTTCCGGGAGTTAAAACGCTTAGCACAGATACGCAGTATTTT
TRBV29-1	TRBD1	-	TRBJ2-7	CSVEPGQGHEQYF	TGCAGCGTCGAACCGGGACAGGGGCACGAGCAGTACTTC
TRBV14	TRBD2	-	TRBJ2-1	CASQGLAGEGLDNEQFF	TGTGCCAGCCAGGGTCTAGCGGGAGAAGGATTGGACAATGAGCAGTTCTTC